This T cell receptor beta chain was identified during a study of early T cells in non-severe SARS-CoV-2 infection. Study in general: Investigators sequenced bulk RNA drawn from unsorted whole blood, and chains remained unpaired. Whole-study findings and limits: VDJdb matching, biased toward anti-spike CD8 responses, missed private and CD4 specificities.

Concerning this clonotype itself: Its antigen is not known.

V lost 0 bases to trimming and J lost 6 bases, with 2 bases between them. Germline CDR1 SNHLY, CDR2 FYNNEI. The CDR3 consists of 11 residues. Individual cDNA molecules received unique molecular identifiers during library preparation. TCRdb re-called the 5' RACE reads through MiXCR, storing one row per CDR3 protein. In the table there are 75,000 to 80,000 distinct CDR3 sequences, about 11% of which are singletons. Sequencing used whole blood, obtained at baseline. The V gene is TRBV2, the J gene TRBJ1-2; unclear D gene. The origin of this receptor is an adult who was a healthcare worker with PCR-confirmed SARS-CoV-2 infection or an uninfected control (not recorded which). CDR3 loop: CASSEADGYTF. Here the CDR3 DNA reads TGTGCCAGCAGTGAAGCCGATGGCTACACCTTC.